This T cell receptor beta chain was retrieved from a study of cytomegalovirus exposure and HLA in healthy donors. Study-level findings and limits: The dataset shows that most TCR sequences were rare, while some public TCRs occurred in many donors. The study put about 180 TCR beta chains on its list as cytomegalovirus-associated.

The protocol was immunoSEQ multiplex PCR, while the TCRdb copy is restricted to in-frame clones and leaves out a portion. The top ten hold 2.5% to 4% of the sample, which has more than 140,000 clones, 85% to 90% seen once. Points on this clone: Its cognate antigen is unknown.

This receptor was identified in a woman in her late teens or twenties in good health and CMV-seropositive. Specimen: PBMCs.

This CDR3 is CASSVSFPGANVLTF. CDR3 sequence (DNA): TGTGCCAGCAGTGTTAGCTTCCCCGGGGCCAACGTCCTGACTTTC. The J gene is TRBJ2-6, the V gene TRBV27, with no clear D. The CDR3 loop spans 15 amino acids. Germline values: CDR1 MNHEY, CDR2 SMNVEV (reference sequence). The V end was cut by 5 bases, the J end by 4 bases, with 12 bases between.